The clone carrying this TCR beta chain was observed many times. The antigen is not known. One end of the junction varies from germline; a read error may be responsible. The record originates from a study of T cell repertoires in cytomegalovirus infection. TCRdb used MiXCR to reprocess the reads, holding one entry per CDR3 protein. The table has more than 200,000 distinct CDR3 sequences, roughly 9.1% seen once. Findings and limits, study-wide: Identification of carriers of CMV plus the relevant HLA was achieved through cumulative public TCR beta family frequency. The response measured ex vivo was dominated by TCR beta clonotypes (HLA-C-restricted and CMV-specific).

This clonotype originated in a human donor in good health (CMV status not recorded). Some clones in this sample may be carry-over from other donors' samples. The sequencing sample was made of PBMCs.

The CDR3 protein is CASSADRGQPVF. DNA of the CDR3: TGTGCCAGCTCAGCGGACAGGGGGCAGCCAGTCTTC. The gene calls are TRBV18 and TRBJ2-7; 11 bases are a match to TRBD1. Germline values: CDR1 KGHSH, CDR2 LQKENI. The CDR3 is 12 residues long. Drawing the rest from reference TRBV18 and TRBJ2-7, the complete variable domain is NAGVMQNPRHLVRRRGQEARLRCSPMKGHSHVYWYRQLPEEGLKFMVYLQKENIIDESGMPKERFSAEFPKEGPSILRIQQVVRGDSAAYFCASSADRGQPVFGPGTRLTVT.